One sample yielded the 20 T cell receptor beta chains listed below, sequenced in a study of T cell responses to AZD1222 COVID-19 vaccine. Method: immunoSEQ multiplex PCR; TCRdb's copy keeps in-frame clones and lacks some. The table records more than 100,000 clones, about 90% of them present only once. The input for sequencing was peripheral blood, taken on day 0 of AZD1222 vaccination. The receptors stem from an adult in good health.

This chain joins TRBV21-1 and TRBJ2-5. TRBV21-1 is termed a pseudogene. There are 15 residues in the CDR3. CDR3 amino acids: CASSKTKNKGETQYF. DNA for the CDR3: TGTGCCAGCAGCAAAACGAAGAACAAAGGAGAGACCCAGTACTTC.

The V and J genes are TRBV5-4 and TRBJ2-1, with 8 bases aligning to TRBD1. The junction had 7 bases not matched to a gene; V was cut back by 4 bases and J by 4 bases. Germline values: CDR1 SGHNT, CDR2 YYREEE (reference sequence). This CDR3 has 15 residues. The CDR3 region is CASSPPGQAYNEQFF. The DNA for the CDR3 is TGTGCCAGCAGCCCCCCGGGACAGGCGTACAATGAGCAGTTCTTC.

The J gene is TRBJ2-1, the V gene TRBV30, with 10 bases lining up with TRBD2. CDR3 length: 14 amino acids. Germline V gene sequence: CDR1 GTSNPN, CDR2 SVGIG (reference sequence). V was pared by 2 bases and J by 2 bases, with 0 bases of the junction left unmatched. The CDR3 DNA follows: TGTGCCTGGAGTAGCGGGAGGGCCTACAATGAGCAGTTCTTC. It codes for CAWSSGRAYNEQFF.

This chain uses TRBV30 with TRBJ2-5, with D maybe TRBD1 (5 bases). The CDR3 consists of 12 residues. V was cut by 0 bases and J by 4 bases, with 6 bases left in between. CDR1 is GTSNPN and CDR2 is SVGIG in the germline V gene (reference sequence). The CDR3 sequence: CAWSVGAETQYF. CDR3 nucleotide sequence: TGTGCCTGGAGTGTAGGGGCAGAGACCCAGTACTTC.

V and J are TRBV5-1 and TRBJ1-1; D gene uncertain. Germline V CDR1 and CDR2: SGHRS, YFSETQ. The ends were cut back, 1 base at V and 4 bases at J, with 11 bases in the middle. The CDR3 totals 14 residues. The CDR3 nucleotides read TGCGCCAGCAGCTTGTGGGGTGACTCCACTGAAGCTTTCTTT. Translation: CASSLWGDSTEAFF.

V gene TRBV30 combines with J gene TRBJ2-7; no reliable D call. Per the germline V gene, CDR1 is GTSNPN and CDR2 is SVGIG (reference sequence). The CDR3 contains 16 residues. Between the trimmed V and J ends, which lost 2 bases and 7 bases, there was a span of 24 bases. The chain's CDR3 is CAWSSRLSPSPREQYF. CDR3 coding DNA: TGTGCCTGGAGTTCCCGACTCTCCCCCTCTCCTAGGGAGCAGTACTTC.

This clone was seen a single time. J is TRBJ1-3 and V is TRBV27, with D unresolved. Deletions cut 7 bases from V and 1 base from J, with 2 bases between. The length of the CDR3 is 11 residues. The germline V gene has CDR1 MNHEY and CDR2 SMNVEV (reference sequence). CDR3 in amino acids: CASKSGNTIYF. The CDR3 DNA reads TGTGCCAGCAAATCTGGAAACACCATATATTTT.

The rearrangement joins TRBV27 to TRBJ1-2; 8 nucleotides match TRBD1. J gave up 8 bases and V 2 bases, and 16 bases lay outside the gene matches. The CDR3 contains 17 residues. Germline lookup yields CDR1 MNHEY and CDR2 SMNVEV (reference sequence). The CDR3 bases are TGTGCCAGCAGTTTAAGGCTGACAGGGGTGGACTTCGGAGGCTACACCTTC. Protein sequence: CASSLRLTGVDFGGYTF.

The chain combines TRBV27 with TRBJ2-3; 9 positions match TRBD2. Germline V gives CDR1 MNHEY, CDR2 SMNVEV (reference sequence). After removal of 1 base from V and 4 bases from J, the junction contained 9 bases not matched to a gene. This CDR3 has 17 residues. The CDR3 sequence is CASSLFPRASGADTQYF. CDR3 nucleotide sequence: TGTGCCAGCAGTTTATTTCCCCGGGCTAGCGGGGCAGATACGCAGTATTTT.

The V call is TRBV2, the J call TRBJ1-6, with D tentatively TRBD1 (5 bases). The CDR3 extends over 14 amino acids. The germline V gene encodes CDR1 SNHLY and CDR2 FYNNEI. Between the trimmed V and J ends, which lost 7 bases and 2 bases, there was a span of 9 bases. The CDR3 DNA reads TGTGCCAGCAACGGGGGACCCTATAATTCACCCCTCCACTTT. It codes for CASNGGPYNSPLHF.

The chain joins TRBV3-1 (or the pseudogene TRBV3-2) to TRBJ2-5, with 12 bases aligning to TRBD2. The CDR3 consists of 15 residues. V was clipped by 4 bases and J by 4 bases; unmatched bases: 4. Germline CDR1 and CDR2: LGHDT and YNNKEL (reference sequence). The CDR3 loop reads CASSRLAGGGETQYF. The CDR3 nucleotides are TGTGCCAGCAGCCGCCTAGCGGGAGGGGGAGAGACCCAGTACTTC.

This clone came up a few times. V and J are TRBV2 and TRBJ1-5; D ambiguous. Per the germline V gene, CDR1 is SNHLY and CDR2 is FYNNEI. The ends were cut back, 0 bases at V and 7 bases at J, with 7 bases in the middle. The CDR3 spans 13 residues. The CDR3 spells CASSEARVQPQHF. CDR3 bases: TGTGCCAGCAGTGAAGCGCGGGTCCAGCCCCAGCATTTT.

This chain uses TRBV2 with TRBJ1-2; 9 bases fit TRBD1. V lost 6 bases and J lost 8; bases outside the gene matches: 7. CDR3 length: 13 amino acids. Germline V gene sequence: CDR1 SNHLY, CDR2 FYNNEI. CDR3 nucleotide sequence: TGTGCCAGCAGCCCGGGACAGGGAAGCGGCTACACCTTC. Amino acid sequence: CASSPGQGSGYTF.

This sequence joins TRBV11-2 and TRBJ2-7; no firm D call. Trimming cost V 1 base and J 2 bases, with 12 bases left between them. The CDR3 loop spans 15 amino acids. Looked up from germline, CDR1 is SGHAT and CDR2 is FQNNGV. CDR3 DNA: TGTGCCAGCAGCTTAGGGACGATTTCCCCCTACGAGCAGTACTTC. Its translation: CASSLGTISPYEQYF.

This clone was picked up one time. V gene TRBV18 combines with J gene TRBJ1-5; D possibly corresponds to TRBD1 (5 bases). Germline values: CDR1 KGHSH, CDR2 LQKENI. This CDR3 is built from 15 residues. Trimming pared 6 bases from V and 1 base from J, leaving 13 bases between. Here the CDR3 reads CASSPGGDSNQPQHF. The CDR3 nucleotides are TGTGCCAGCTCCCCCGGAGGGGACAGCAATCAGCCCCAGCATTTT. The whole variable domain, remainder taken from reference TRBV18 and TRBJ1-5, is NAGVMQNPRHLVRRRGQEARLRCSPMKGHSHVYWYRQLPEEGLKFMVYLQKENIIDESGMPKERFSAEFPKEGPSILRIQQVVRGDSAAYFCASSPGGDSNQPQHFGDGTRLSIL.

This clone turned up a few times. The rearrangement joins TRBV4-1 to TRBJ1-5; weak D call: TRBD1 (5 bases). This CDR3 region has 16 residues. V shed 1 base and J shed 2 bases, with 12 bases lying between them. In germline, CDR1 is MGHRA, CDR2 YSYEKL. This chain's CDR3 is CASSQVKGVGNQPQHF. The CDR3 DNA is TGCGCCAGCAGCCAAGTTAAAGGGGTGGGCAATCAGCCCCAGCATTTT.

The V gene is TRBV6-2 or TRBV6-3, the J gene TRBJ2-7; a possible D gene is TRBD1 (5 bases). Germline CDR1 is MNHEY and CDR2 is SVGEGT. The V end lost 5 bases, the J end lost 5 bases, and 16 bases lay between the germline ends. The CDR3 is 14 amino acids. CDR3 coding DNA: TGTGCCAGCAGTAAAGGGGTGGGGTATGACGAGCAGTACTTC. Amino acid sequence: CASSKGVGYDEQYF.

CDR3 amino acids: CASRGQRGGYNEQFF. The CDR3 bases are TGTGCCAGCAGAGGTCAGCGGGGGGGGTACAATGAGCAGTTCTTC. The chain uses TRBV11-2 and TRBJ2-1, with TRBD2 identical over 10 bases. Germline CDR1 is SGHAT and CDR2 is FQNNGV. V was pared by 6 bases and J by 4 bases, with 6 bases of the junction left unmatched. The CDR3 extends over 15 amino acids.

The gene calls are TRBV10-2 and TRBJ1-4; D perhaps matches TRBD1 (5 bases). The CDR3 spans 16 residues. The V gene lost 7 bases and the J gene lost 5 bases, with 20 bases spanning the gap. The germline CDR1 and CDR2 sequences are WSHSY and SAAADI. CDR3: CASTRESLTGNEKLFF. The CDR3 DNA reads TGCGCCAGCACCAGGGAGTCTCTGACGGGGAATGAAAAACTGTTTTTT.

This chain's CDR3 is CASSSPSGTGKADGYTF. The CDR3 DNA sequence: TGTGCCAGCAGCTCTCCATCCGGGACAGGGAAAGCAGATGGCTACACCTTC. This chain uses TRBV7-2 with TRBJ1-2, with 9 bases matching TRBD1. From germline, CDR1 is SGHTA and CDR2 FQGNSA. V shed 4 bases, J shed 6 bases, and the junction held 15 bases outside the gene matches. CDR3 length equals 17 residues.